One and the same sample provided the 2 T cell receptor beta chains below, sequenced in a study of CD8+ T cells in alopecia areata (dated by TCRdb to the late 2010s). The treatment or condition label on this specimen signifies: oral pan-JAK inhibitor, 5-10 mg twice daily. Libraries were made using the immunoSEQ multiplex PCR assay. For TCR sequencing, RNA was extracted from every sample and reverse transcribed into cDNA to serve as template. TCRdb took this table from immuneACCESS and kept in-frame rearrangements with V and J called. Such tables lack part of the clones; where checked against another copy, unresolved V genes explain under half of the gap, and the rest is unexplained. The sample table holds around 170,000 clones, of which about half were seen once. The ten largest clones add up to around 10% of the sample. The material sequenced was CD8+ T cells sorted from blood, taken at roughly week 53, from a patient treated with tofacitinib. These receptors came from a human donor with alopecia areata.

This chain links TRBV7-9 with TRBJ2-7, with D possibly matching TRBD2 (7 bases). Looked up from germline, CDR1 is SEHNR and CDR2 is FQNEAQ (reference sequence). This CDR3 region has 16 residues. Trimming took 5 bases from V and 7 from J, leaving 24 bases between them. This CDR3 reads CASSPRLGGRLREQYF. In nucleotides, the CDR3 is TGTGCCAGCAGCCCCCGTCTGGGGGGGCGCCTACGGGAGCAGTACTTC.

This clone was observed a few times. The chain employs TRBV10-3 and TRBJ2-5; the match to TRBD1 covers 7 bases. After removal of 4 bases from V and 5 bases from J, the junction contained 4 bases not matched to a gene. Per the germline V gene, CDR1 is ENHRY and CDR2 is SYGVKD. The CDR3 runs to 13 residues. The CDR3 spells CAISGRGRETQYF. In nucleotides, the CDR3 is TGTGCCATCAGTGGAAGGGGGCGGGAGACCCAGTACTTC.